The T cell receptor beta chain under discussion was sequenced for a study of identical twins. This CDR3 has 16 residues. The junction had 8 bases not matched to a gene; V was cut back by 3 bases and J by 3 bases. Germline V lookup: CDR1 SQVTM, CDR2 ANQGSEA. TCRdb reanalysed the 5' RACE reads using MiXCR and keeps one entry per CDR3 protein. The table lists hundreds of thousands of distinct CDR3 sequences, roughly 18% of them singletons. These same data were also listed under a study on T cells expressing NK-cell markers.

V gene TRBV29-1 combines with J gene TRBJ2-7, with 13 bases aligning to TRBD2. The clonotype was recovered from a woman aged 18-35 years in good health. The source material was PBMCs. In DNA form, the CDR3 reads TGCAGCGTTGATGGACTAGCGGGAGAGACGGACTACGAGCAGTACTTC. This translates into CSVDGLAGETDYEQYF.